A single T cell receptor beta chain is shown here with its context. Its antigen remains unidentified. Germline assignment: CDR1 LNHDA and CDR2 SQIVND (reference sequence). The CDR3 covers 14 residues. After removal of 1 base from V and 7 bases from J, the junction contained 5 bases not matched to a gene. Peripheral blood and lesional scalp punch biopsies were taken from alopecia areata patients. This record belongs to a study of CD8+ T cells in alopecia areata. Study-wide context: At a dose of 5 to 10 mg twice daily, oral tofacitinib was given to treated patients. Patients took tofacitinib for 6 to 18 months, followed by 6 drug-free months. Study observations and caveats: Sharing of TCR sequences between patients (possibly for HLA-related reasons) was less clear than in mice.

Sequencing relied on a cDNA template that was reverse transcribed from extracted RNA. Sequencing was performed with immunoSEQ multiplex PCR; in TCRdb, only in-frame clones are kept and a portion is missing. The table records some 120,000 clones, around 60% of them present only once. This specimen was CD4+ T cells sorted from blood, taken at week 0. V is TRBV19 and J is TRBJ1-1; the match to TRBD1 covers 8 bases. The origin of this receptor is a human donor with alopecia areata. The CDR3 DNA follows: TGTGCCAGTAGTATAGGATGGACAGGGATTGAAGCTTTCTTT. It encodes CASSIGWTGIEAFF.